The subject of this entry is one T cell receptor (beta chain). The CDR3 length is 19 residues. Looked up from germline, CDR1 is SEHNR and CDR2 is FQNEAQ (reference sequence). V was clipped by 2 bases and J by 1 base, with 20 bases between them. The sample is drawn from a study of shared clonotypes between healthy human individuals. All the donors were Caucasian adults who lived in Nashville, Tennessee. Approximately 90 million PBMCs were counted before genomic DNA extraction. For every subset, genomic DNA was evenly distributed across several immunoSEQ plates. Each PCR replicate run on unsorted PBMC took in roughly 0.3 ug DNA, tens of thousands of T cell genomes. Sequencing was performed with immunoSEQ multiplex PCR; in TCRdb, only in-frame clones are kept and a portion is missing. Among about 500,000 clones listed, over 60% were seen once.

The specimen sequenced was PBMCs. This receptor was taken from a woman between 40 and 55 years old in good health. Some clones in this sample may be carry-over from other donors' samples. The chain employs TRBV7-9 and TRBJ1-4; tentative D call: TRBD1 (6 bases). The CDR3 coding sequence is TGTGCCAGCAGCTTAATGCTTCTTTTGGGGGCAGGAACTAATGAAAAACTGTTTTTT. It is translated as CASSLMLLLGAGTNEKLFF.